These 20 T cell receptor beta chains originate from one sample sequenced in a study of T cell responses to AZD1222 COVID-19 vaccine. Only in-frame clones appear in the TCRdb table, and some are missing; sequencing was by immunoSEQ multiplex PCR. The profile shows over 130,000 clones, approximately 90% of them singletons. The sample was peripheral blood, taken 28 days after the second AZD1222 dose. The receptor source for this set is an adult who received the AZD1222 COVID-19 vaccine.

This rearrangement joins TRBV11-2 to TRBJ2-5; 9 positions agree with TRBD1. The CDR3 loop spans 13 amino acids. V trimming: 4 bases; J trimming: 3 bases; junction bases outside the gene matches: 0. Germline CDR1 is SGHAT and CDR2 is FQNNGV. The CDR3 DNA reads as TGTGCCAGCAGCTGGACAGGGGAAGAGACCCAGTACTTC. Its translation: CASSWTGEETQYF.

Here the CDR3 reads CASSPQAANEQFF. CDR3 in DNA: TGCGCCAGCAGCCCCCAGGCTGCCAATGAGCAGTTCTTC. The V call is TRBV5-1, the J call TRBJ2-1; D unclear. Trimming took 4 bases from V and 6 from J, leaving 11 bases between them. Germline CDR1 and CDR2: SGHRS and YFSETQ. The CDR3 is 13 residues long. The complete variable domain, with remaining parts taken from reference TRBV5-1 and TRBJ2-1, reads KAGVTQTPRYLIKTRGQQVTLSCSPISGHRSVSWYQQTPGQGLQFLFEYFSETQRNKGNFPGRFSGRQFSNSRSEMNVSTLELGDSALYLCASSPQAANEQFFGPGTRLTVL.

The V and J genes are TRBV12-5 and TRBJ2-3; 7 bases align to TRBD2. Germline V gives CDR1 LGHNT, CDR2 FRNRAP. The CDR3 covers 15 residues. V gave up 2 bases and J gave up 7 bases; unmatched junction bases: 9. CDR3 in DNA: TGTGCTAGTGGTTTGTGGGCTAGCGGATTGTATACGCAGTATTTT. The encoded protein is CASGLWASGLYTQYF.

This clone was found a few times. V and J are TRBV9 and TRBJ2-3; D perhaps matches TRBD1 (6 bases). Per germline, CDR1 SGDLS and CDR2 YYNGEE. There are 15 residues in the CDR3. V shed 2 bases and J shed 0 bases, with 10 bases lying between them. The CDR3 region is CASSVGQRSTDTQYF. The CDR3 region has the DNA TGTGCCAGCAGCGTCGGACAGAGAAGCACAGATACGCAGTATTTT.

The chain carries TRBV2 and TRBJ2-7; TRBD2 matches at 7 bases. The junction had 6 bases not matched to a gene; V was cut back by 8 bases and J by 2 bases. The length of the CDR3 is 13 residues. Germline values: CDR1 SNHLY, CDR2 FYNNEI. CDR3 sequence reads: CASATSWAYEQYF. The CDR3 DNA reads TGTGCCAGCGCGACTAGCTGGGCCTACGAGCAGTACTTC.

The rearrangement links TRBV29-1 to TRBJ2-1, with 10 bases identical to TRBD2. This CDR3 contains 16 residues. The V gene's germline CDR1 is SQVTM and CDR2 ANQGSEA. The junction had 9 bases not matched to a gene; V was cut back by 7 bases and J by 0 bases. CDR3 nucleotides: TGCAGCGCTAAAGGACTAGCGGTCCTCTCCTACAATGAGCAGTTCTTC. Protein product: CSAKGLAVLSYNEQFF.

As DNA, the CDR3 is TGTGCCAGCAGCCCTAGAGGGCCTAATGAAAAACTGTTTTTT. It is translated as CASSPRGPNEKLFF. V and J are TRBV7-9 and TRBJ1-4; D uncertain. Germline assignment: CDR1 SEHNR and CDR2 FQNEAQ (reference sequence). The CDR3 runs to 14 residues. Deletions cut 5 bases from V and 3 bases from J, with 10 bases between.

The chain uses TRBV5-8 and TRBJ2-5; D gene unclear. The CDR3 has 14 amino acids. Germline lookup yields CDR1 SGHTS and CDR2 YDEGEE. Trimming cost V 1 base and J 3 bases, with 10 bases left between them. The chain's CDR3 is CASSLYHRKETQYF. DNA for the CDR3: TGTGCCAGCAGCTTGTATCATCGAAAAGAGACCCAGTACTTC.

CDR3 residues: CAREGSEAFF. DNA for the CDR3: TGTGCCAGGGAAGGATCTGAAGCTTTCTTT. The chain couples TRBV2 to TRBJ1-1; D not resolved. CDR1 and CDR2 from the germline V gene are SNHLY and FYNNEI. Between the trimmed V and J ends, which lost 9 bases and 6 bases, there was a span of 8 bases. CDR3 size: 10 residues. Full variable domain (outside the CDR3, taken from reference TRBV2 and TRBJ1-1): EPEVTQTPSHQVTQMGQEVILRCVPISNHLYFYWYRQILGQKVEFLVSFYNNEISEKSEIFDDQFSVERPDGSNFTLKIRSTKLEDSAMYFCAREGSEAFFGQGTRLTVV.

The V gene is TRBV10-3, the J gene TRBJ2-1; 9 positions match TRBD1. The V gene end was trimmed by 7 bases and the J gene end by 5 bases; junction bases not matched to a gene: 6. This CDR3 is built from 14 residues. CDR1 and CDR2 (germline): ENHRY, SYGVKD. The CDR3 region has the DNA TGTGCCATCATGACGGACAGGGGTGACAATGAGCAGTTCTTC. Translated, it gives CAIMTDRGDNEQFF.

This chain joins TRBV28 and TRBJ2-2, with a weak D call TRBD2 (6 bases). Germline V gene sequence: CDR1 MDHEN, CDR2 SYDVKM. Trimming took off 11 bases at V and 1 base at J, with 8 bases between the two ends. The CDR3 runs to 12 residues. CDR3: CACGVNTGELFF. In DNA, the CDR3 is TGTGCCTGCGGGGTGAACACCGGGGAGCTGTTTTTT.

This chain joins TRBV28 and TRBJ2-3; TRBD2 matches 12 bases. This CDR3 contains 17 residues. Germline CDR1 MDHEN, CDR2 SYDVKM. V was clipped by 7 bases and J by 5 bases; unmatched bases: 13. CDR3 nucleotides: TGTGCCAGCACCCCTCAGAGGACTAGCGGGACAGGAGATACGCAGTATTTT. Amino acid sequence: CASTPQRTSGTGDTQYF.

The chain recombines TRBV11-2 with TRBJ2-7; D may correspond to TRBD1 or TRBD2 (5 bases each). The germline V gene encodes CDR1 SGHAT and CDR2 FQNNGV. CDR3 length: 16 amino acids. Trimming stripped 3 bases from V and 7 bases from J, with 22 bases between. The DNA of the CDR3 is TGTGCCAGCAGCTTGAGGTCCCGGGACGTCCCGTGGGAGCAGTACTTC. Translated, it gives CASSLRSRDVPWEQYF.

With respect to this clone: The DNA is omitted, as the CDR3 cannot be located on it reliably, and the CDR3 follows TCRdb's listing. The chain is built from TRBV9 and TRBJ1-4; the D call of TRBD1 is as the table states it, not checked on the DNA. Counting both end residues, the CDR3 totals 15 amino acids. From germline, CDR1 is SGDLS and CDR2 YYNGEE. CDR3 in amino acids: CASSVGQGSDNPRFF.

This chain's CDR3 is CASSSGSKPYEQYF. In nucleotides, the CDR3 is TGTGCCAGCAGCTCAGGGTCGAAGCCCTACGAGCAGTACTTC. The chain joins TRBV7-2 to TRBJ2-7, with D possibly matching TRBD1 (5 bases). V lost 4 bases and J lost 2, with 12 bases in between. The CDR3 runs to 14 residues. Germline CDR1 and CDR2: SGHTA and FQGNSA. The full variable domain, completed using reference TRBV7-2 and TRBJ2-7, is GAGVSQSPSNKVTEKGKDVELRCDPISGHTALYWYRQSLGQGLEFLIYFQGNSAPDKSGLPSDRFSAERTGGSVSTLTIQRTQQEDSAVYLCASSSGSKPYEQYFGPGTRLTVT.

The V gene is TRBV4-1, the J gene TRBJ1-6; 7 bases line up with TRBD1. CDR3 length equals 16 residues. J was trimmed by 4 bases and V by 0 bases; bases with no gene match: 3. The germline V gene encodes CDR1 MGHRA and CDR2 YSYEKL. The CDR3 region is CASSQEMGQYNSPLHF. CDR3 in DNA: TGCGCCAGCAGCCAAGAAATGGGACAGTATAATTCACCCCTCCACTTT.

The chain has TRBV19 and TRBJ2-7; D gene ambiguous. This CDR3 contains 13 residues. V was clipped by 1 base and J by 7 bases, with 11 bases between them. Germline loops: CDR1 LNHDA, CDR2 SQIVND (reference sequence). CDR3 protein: CASSIGGNLEQYF. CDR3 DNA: TGTGCCAGTAGTATAGGAGGCAACTTGGAGCAGTACTTC. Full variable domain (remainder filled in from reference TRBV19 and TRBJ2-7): DGGITQSPKYLFRKEGQNVTLSCEQNLNHDAMYWYRQDPGQGLRLIYYSQIVNDFQKGDIAEGYSVSREKKESFPLTVTSAQKNPTAFYLCASSIGGNLEQYFGPGTRLTVT.

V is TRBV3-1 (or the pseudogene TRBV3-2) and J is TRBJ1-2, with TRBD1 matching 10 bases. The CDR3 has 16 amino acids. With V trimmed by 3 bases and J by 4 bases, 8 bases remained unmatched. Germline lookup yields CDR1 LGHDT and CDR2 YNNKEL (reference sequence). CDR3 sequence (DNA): TGTGCCAGCAGCCACGGGGACAGGGGAAATTCCTATGGCTACACCTTC. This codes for CASSHGDRGNSYGYTF.

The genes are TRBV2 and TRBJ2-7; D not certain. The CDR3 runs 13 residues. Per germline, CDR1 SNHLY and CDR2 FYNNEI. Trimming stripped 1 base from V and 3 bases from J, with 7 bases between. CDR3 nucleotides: TGTGCCAGCAGTGAAGGACTCATCTACGAGCAGTACTTC. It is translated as CASSEGLIYEQYF.

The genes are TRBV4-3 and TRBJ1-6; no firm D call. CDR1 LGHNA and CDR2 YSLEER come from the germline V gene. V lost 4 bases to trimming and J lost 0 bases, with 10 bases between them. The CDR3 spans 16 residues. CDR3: CASSRSDSSYNSPLHF. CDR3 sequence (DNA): TGCGCCAGCAGCCGATCCGATAGCTCCTATAATTCACCCCTCCACTTT.